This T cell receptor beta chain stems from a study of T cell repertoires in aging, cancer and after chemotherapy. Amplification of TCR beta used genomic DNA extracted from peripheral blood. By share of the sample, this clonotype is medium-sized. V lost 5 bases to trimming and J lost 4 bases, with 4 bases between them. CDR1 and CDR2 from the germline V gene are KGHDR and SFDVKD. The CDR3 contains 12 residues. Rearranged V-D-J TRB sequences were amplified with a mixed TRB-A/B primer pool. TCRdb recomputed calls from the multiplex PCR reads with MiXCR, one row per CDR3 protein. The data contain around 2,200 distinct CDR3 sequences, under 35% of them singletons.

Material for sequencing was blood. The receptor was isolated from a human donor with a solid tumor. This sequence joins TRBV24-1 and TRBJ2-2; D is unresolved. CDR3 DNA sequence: TGTGCCACCAGTGCCTCCACCGGGGAGCTGTTTTTT. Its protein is CATSASTGELFF.